This entry features one TCR beta chain sequence. V lost 3 bases, J lost 7 bases, and 17 bases lay in between. The CDR3 has 14 amino acids. CDR1 SGHRS and CDR2 YFSETQ come from the germline V gene. This specimen belongs to a study of cytomegalovirus exposure and HLA in healthy donors. The PCR was carried out with 60 Vbeta primers and 13 Jbeta primers. Clones were read by immunoSEQ multiplex PCR, and TCRdb kept only the in-frame ones, dropping some. The sample has about 180,000 clones, 82% seen once. This sequence was found in a man in his forties or fifties in good health and CMV-seronegative. V usage is TRBV5-1 and J usage is TRBJ2-7, with TRBD2 as a possible D gene (5 bases). Sequencing was carried out using PBMCs. As DNA, the CDR3 is TGCGCCAGCAGCTCGCCCGGGCCAACGGGGGAGCAGTACTTC. Protein: CASSSPGPTGEQYF. The full variable domain, rest sourced from reference TRBV5-1 and TRBJ2-7, is KAGVTQTPRYLIKTRGQQVTLSCSPISGHRSVSWYQQTPGQGLQFLFEYFSETQRNKGNFPGRFSGRQFSNSRSEMNVSTLELGDSALYLCASSSPGPTGEQYFGPGTRLTVT.